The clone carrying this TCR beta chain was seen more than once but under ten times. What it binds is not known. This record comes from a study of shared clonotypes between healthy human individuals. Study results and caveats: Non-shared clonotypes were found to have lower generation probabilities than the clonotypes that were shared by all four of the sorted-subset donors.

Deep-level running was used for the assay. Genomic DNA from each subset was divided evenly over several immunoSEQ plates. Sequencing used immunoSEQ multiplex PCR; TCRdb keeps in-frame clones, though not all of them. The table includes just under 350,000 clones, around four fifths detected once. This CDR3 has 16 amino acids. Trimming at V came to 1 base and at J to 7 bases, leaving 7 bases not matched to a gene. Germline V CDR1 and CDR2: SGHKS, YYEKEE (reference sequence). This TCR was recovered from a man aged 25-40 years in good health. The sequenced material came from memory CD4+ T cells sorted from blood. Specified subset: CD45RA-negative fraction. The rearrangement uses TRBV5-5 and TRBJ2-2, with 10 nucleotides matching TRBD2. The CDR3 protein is CASSLISGRLYGELFF. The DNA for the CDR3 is TGTGCCAGCAGCTTGATTAGCGGGAGGCTCTACGGGGAGCTGTTTTTT.